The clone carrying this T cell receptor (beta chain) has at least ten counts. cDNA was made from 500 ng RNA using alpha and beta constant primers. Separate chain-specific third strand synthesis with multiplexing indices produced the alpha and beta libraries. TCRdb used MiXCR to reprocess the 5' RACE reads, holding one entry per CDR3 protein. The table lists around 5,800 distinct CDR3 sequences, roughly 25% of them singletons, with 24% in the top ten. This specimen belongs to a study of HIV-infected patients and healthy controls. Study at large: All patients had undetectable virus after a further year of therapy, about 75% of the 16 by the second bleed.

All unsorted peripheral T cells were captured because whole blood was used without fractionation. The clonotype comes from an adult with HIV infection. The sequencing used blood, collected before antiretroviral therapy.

CDR3 residues: CASLKSALGTQYF. For the CDR3, the DNA is TGTGCCAGCCTGAAGAGTGCTCTAGGGACGCAGTATTTT. This chain uses TRBV27 with TRBJ2-3, with unresolved D. The V end was cut by 8 bases, the J end by 9 bases, with 18 bases between. Germline V gene lookup returns CDR1 MNHEY and CDR2 SMNVEV (reference sequence). This CDR3 comprises 13 residues.